This TCR beta chain came from a study of T cells in Graves' hyperthyroidism and ophthalmopathy. General study points: In the blood, most expanded thyroid clonotypes above 0.001 appeared as well.

The V gene's germline CDR1 is MGHRA and CDR2 YSYEKL. CDR3 size: 15 residues. Lactation, pregnancy, other autoimmune disease or uncontrolled infection excluded patients. RNA transcripts provided the source from which TCR beta CDR3 regions were amplified. An initial round of RT-PCR targeting the TCR CDR3 relied on the HTBI primer set. MiXCR, run by TCRdb on the multiplex PCR reads, gives a single entry per CDR3 protein. This table holds about 570,000 distinct CDR3 sequences, more than 45% found once. In the case of this clonotype: The antigen is unknown. At one of its ends the junction is not consistent with the germline gene, which may arise from a read error.

The clonotype comes from an adult woman with Graves' disease, either hyperthyroidism or ophthalmopathy (not recorded which). Specimen: peripheral blood or thyroid tissue (not recorded which). The chain links TRBV4-1 to TRBJ1-1; D is unclear. The chain's CDR3 is CASSQDNRVNTEALF. CDR3 DNA: TGCGCCAGCAGCCAAGATAATAGGGTGAACACTGAAGCTCTCTTT.